A single sample is the source of the 12 T cell receptor beta chains below, sequenced in a study of blood T cell repertoires in COVID-19. Here immunoSEQ multiplex PCR was the method, and the copy in TCRdb shows in-frame clones only, minus some. The table records roughly 150,000 clones, over 70% of them present only once. Sequenced input: peripheral blood. The receptor set was obtained from an elderly man with acute or convalescent COVID-19.

The V call is TRBV11-2, the J call TRBJ2-7; D possibly corresponds to TRBD2 (5 bases). Germline CDR1 reads SGHAT; CDR2 reads FQNNGV. Trimming stripped 4 bases from V and 6 bases from J, with 19 bases between. The CDR3 runs to 15 residues. The chain's CDR3 is CASSSSTFSGSEQYF. CDR3 bases: TGTGCCAGCAGCTCCAGCACCTTTAGTGGGAGCGAGCAGTACTTC.

The V and J genes are TRBV24-1 and TRBJ2-1; a possible D gene is TRBD1 (5 bases). Germline V gene data show CDR1 as KGHDR and CDR2 as SFDVKD. V lost 5 bases, J lost 2 bases, and 12 bases lay in between. This CDR3 spans 15 amino acids. CDR3 in DNA: TGTGCCACCAGTGTGGGCAGGGAACCCTACAATGAGCAGTTCTTC. Encoded protein: CATSVGREPYNEQFF.

This clone was observed a few times. The chain combines TRBV6-5 with TRBJ1-1; possibly TRBD1 for D (6 bases). The CDR3 has 16 residues. Germline V gene lookup returns CDR1 MNHEY and CDR2 SVGAGI. Trimming took 2 bases from V and 1 from J, leaving 14 bases between them. The CDR3 here is CASSYMTGLTNTEAFF. The CDR3 DNA follows: TGTGCCAGCAGTTACATGACAGGTCTCACGAACACTGAAGCTTTCTTT.

The chain carries TRBV5-1 and TRBJ2-1, with TRBD2 identical over 10 bases. The CDR3 contains 17 residues. The V and J ends lost 1 base and 4 bases, in that order; junction bases with no gene match: 8. CDR1 and CDR2 from the germline V gene are SGHRS and YFSETQ. The CDR3 nucleotides read TGCGCCAGCAGCTTGTCCTTACTAGCGGGGATGTACAATGAGCAGTTCTTC. Translating gives CASSLSLLAGMYNEQFF.

V gene TRBV5-1 combines with J gene TRBJ2-2, with 8 bases lining up with TRBD1. The trim removed 3 bases at V and 1 base at J, leaving 2 bases unmatched. This CDR3 is 15 amino acids long. Germline CDR1 reads SGHRS; CDR2 reads YFSETQ. Here the CDR3 reads CASSWGQVNTGELFF. The CDR3 bases are TGCGCCAGCAGCTGGGGACAGGTGAACACCGGGGAGCTGTTTTTT.

The chain combines TRBV6-5 with TRBJ1-1; 9 bases are a match to TRBD1. From germline, CDR1 is MNHEY and CDR2 SVGAGI. With V trimmed by 5 bases and J by 7 bases, 8 bases remained unmatched. The CDR3 sequence is 14 residues long. The CDR3 coding sequence is TGTGCCAGCAGTACGGACAGGGGTCAACGTGAAGCTTTCTTT. It yields the protein CASSTDRGQREAFF.

This chain joins TRBV3-1 (or the pseudogene TRBV3-2) and TRBJ1-6; D call uncertain. V was pared by 3 bases and J by 7 bases, with 16 bases between. CDR1 and CDR2 from the germline V gene are LGHDT and YNNKEL (reference sequence). CDR3 length: 16 residues. The CDR3 spells CASSQPGAGKNSPLHF. Written as DNA, the CDR3 is TGTGCCAGCAGCCAGCCGGGAGCCGGCAAGAATTCACCCCTCCACTTT.

The gene calls are TRBV4-1 and TRBJ2-7; 7 bases are shared with TRBD1. Germline values: CDR1 MGHRA, CDR2 YSYEKL. The CDR3 is 15 amino acids. J lost 1 base, V lost 3 bases, and 6 bases had no gene match. DNA of the CDR3: TGCGCCAGCAGCCACCGGGACAGCACGTCCTACGAGCAGTACTTC. Translating gives CASSHRDSTSYEQYF.

The CDR3 nucleotides are TGTGCCAGCACCGTTCGGGACAGCTACACCTACGAGCAGTACTTC. Its protein is CASTVRDSYTYEQYF. The chain combines TRBV2 with TRBJ2-7; 7 positions agree with TRBD1. This CDR3 region has 15 residues. Germline V gives CDR1 SNHLY, CDR2 FYNNEI. Unmatched junction bases numbered 11, after V lost 7 bases and J lost 2 bases.

DNA of the CDR3: TGTGCCAGCAGCCAAGGGGGGGGACAGGCAACGACTGAAGCTTTCTTT. It yields the protein CASSQGGGQATTEAFF. The genes are TRBV4-2 and TRBJ1-1, with 8 bases lining up with TRBD1. There are 16 residues in the CDR3. Trimming removed 1 base from V and 5 bases from J; junction bases left unmatched: 9. Germline V gene data show CDR1 as LGHNA and CDR2 as YNFKEQ.

The chain links TRBV28 to TRBJ2-3; 9 bases line up with TRBD1. The CDR3 is 17 amino acids. From germline, CDR1 is MDHEN and CDR2 SYDVKM. V trimming: 4 bases; J trimming: 5 bases; junction bases outside the gene matches: 13. The CDR3 here is CASSSYRGPDFQDTQYF. The CDR3 nucleotides are TGTGCCAGCAGTTCCTACAGGGGGCCCGATTTCCAAGATACGCAGTATTTT.

The chain links TRBV5-1 to TRBJ2-3, with 11 bases lining up with TRBD1. Germline-derived CDR1 and CDR2 are SGHRS and YFSETQ. This CDR3 has 15 residues. V shed 3 bases and J 4 bases; nucleotides not matched to a gene: 4. DNA of the CDR3: TGCGCCAGCAGCTGGAGGACAGGGGGCTCAGATACGCAGTATTTT. Protein sequence: CASSWRTGGSDTQYF.